This is a list of T cell receptor beta chains from one sample in a study of shared clonotypes between healthy human individuals. Libraries were prepared by immunoSEQ multiplex PCR; TCRdb keeps only in-frame clonotypes and omits some of them. This sample has 2 million to 3 million clones, with 80% to 95% found just once. Sequencing was performed on naive CD4+ T cells from PBMCs. Receptor source: a man aged 18 to 29 in good health. Some clones in this sample may be carry-over from other donors' samples. Both conserved end residues are part of each CDR3. The D gene is left open where the match is weak. The size of a clone is reported for some rows only, either as once, few or many, or as a class for expanded clones.

v_call,j_call,d_call,clone_size,cdr3_nt,cdr3_aa
TRBV5-4,TRBJ1-1,-,-,TGTGCCAGCAGCAGGGGCAGAAGTAACACTGAAGCTTTCTTT,CASSRGRSNTEAFF
TRBV7-3,TRBJ1-1,-,-,TGTGCCAGCAGCTTAACTTCCGCGACAGGCATGAACACTGAAGCTTTCTTT,CASSLTSATGMNTEAFF
TRBV7-2,TRBJ2-1,-,-,TGTGCCAGCAGCAGCTGGGGCGCCGTATACAATGAGCAGTTCTTC,CASSSWGAVYNEQFF
TRBV4-3,TRBJ2-5,-,-,TGCGCCAGCAGCCAAGAAGAAGACCCCCTGGGGACCCAGTACTTC,CASSQEEDPLGTQYF
TRBV2,TRBJ1-1,-,-,TGTGCCAGCAGGAAGCTGGGGGCTTTCTTT,CASRKLGAFF
TRBV30,TRBJ2-1,-,-,TGTGCCTGGAGCAGGAAGAATGAGCAGTTCTTC,CAWSRKNEQFF
TRBV10-1,TRBJ2-7,-,-,TGCGCCAGCAGTGACCCCAGGGCCTACGGGGAGAACGAGCAGTACTTC,CASSDPRAYGENEQYF
TRBV4-2,TRBJ2-3,-,-,TGTGCCAGCAGCCAAGATCATATAGATACGCAGTATTTT,CASSQDHIDTQYF
TRBV19,TRBJ2-4,-,-,TGTGCCAGTAGTATCGAAGGGGGGAGGACCTTGTACTTC,CASSIEGGRTLYF
TRBV4-1,TRBJ2-3,TRBD2,-,TGCGCCAGCAGCCAAGGGGTTTCGACTAGCCTAACTAGCACAGATACGCAGTATTTT,CASSQGVSTSLTSTDTQYF
TRBV5-4,TRBJ2-2,-,-,TGTGCCAGCAGCTTGGGGCAGGGTAGCACCGGGGAGCTGTTTTTT,CASSLGQGSTGELFF
TRBV6-1,TRBJ1-5,-,-,TGTGCCACCACAAAACAGGAAAATAGCAATCAGCCCCAGCATTTT,CATTKQENSNQPQHF
TRBV2,TRBJ1-5,-,-,TGTGCCAGCAGCCGGGACCGGGCGAACGATCAGCCCCAGCATTTT,CASSRDRANDQPQHF
TRBV7-9,TRBJ2-6,TRBD2,-,TGTGCCAGCAGCCCCCGGGGGGGTAGCTCCTCTGGGGCCAACGTCCTGACTTTC,CASSPRGGSSSGANVLTF
TRBV11-2,TRBJ1-1,-,-,TGTGCCAGCAGCCGGACACTAATAACTGAAGCTTTCTTT,CASSRTLITEAFF
TRBV27,TRBJ1-2,TRBD1,-,TGTGCCAGCAGTGGACAGGGGAGAGGCTACACCTTC,CASSGQGRGYTF
TRBV5-4,TRBJ2-7,TRBD1,-,TGTGCCAGCAGCTCCAGCGGACAGGCCTACGAGCAGTACTTC,CASSSSGQAYEQYF
TRBV7-2,TRBJ2-1,-,-,TGTGCCAGCAGCTTAGCCCACGGAGGGGGAATTGAGCAGTTCTTC,CASSLAHGGGIEQFF
TRBV7-9,TRBJ1-1,TRBD1,few,TGTGCCAGCAGCCCTCGACAGGGATGGGGGAACACTGAAGCTTTCTTT,CASSPRQGWGNTEAFF
TRBV11-2,TRBJ2-1,-,few,TGTGCCAGCAGCAAGGGGCTAGGGTATGAGCAGTTCTTC,CASSKGLGYEQFF
TRBV29-1,TRBJ2-5,TRBD1,-,TGCAGTGACAGGGGCTCGCCACAAGAGACCCAGTACTTC,CSDRGSPQETQYF
TRBV2,TRBJ2-3,-,-,TGTGCCAGCAGGCAAAGGGATACGCAGTATTTT,CASRQRDTQYF
TRBV7-9,TRBJ2-3,-,-,TGTGCCAGCAGCCCCCTGGCTTGGGGGACAGATACGCAGTATTTT,CASSPLAWGTDTQYF
TRBV9,TRBJ2-2,-,-,TGTGCCAGCAGCGTAGGACAACACACCGGGGAGCTGTTTTTT,CASSVGQHTGELFF
TRBV5-1,TRBJ1-1,-,few,TGCGCCAGCAGCTTGGGAGGGACGGCAGCTTTCTTT,CASSLGGTAAFF
TRBV19,TRBJ2-7,TRBD1,-,TGTGCCAGTAGTATTATCCCGGGACAGGGGTCGGACGAGCAGTACTTC,CASSIIPGQGSDEQYF
TRBV29-1,TRBJ2-1,-,once,TGCAGCGTCGGTCGGACTGGTGTACAGGCTTCATACAATGAGCAGTTCTTC,CSVGRTGVQASYNEQFF
TRBV9,TRBJ1-6,-,-,TGTGCCAGCAGCGTAGCGGTGAGCTCCTATAATTCACCCCTCCACTTT,CASSVAVSSYNSPLHF
TRBV28,TRBJ2-7,-,-,TGTGCCAGCAGTTTTGTGGGGGGCGAGGTATACGAGCAGTACTTC,CASSFVGGEVYEQYF
TRBV5-1,TRBJ2-4,-,-,TGCGCCAGCAGCTCCGAATTGGACATTCAGTACTTC,CASSSELDIQYF
TRBV5-1,TRBJ2-1,TRBD2,-,TGCGCCAGCAGCTTATCTAGCGGGTCCTACAATGAGCAGTTCTTC,CASSLSSGSYNEQFF
TRBV29-1,TRBJ1-2,-,few,TGCAGCGTCGACATACACAGAGGTGGCTACACCTTC,CSVDIHRGGYTF
TRBV30,TRBJ1-2,-,-,TGTGCCTGCAGTAGGACCGGGATTTCTACATATGGCTACACCTTC,CACSRTGISTYGYTF
TRBV5-1,TRBJ1-6,TRBD1,once,TGCGCCAGCAGCTGGAATCAGGGGGCGGGTTCACCCCTCCACTTT,CASSWNQGAGSPLHF
TRBV6-6,TRBJ2-7,TRBD1,-,TGTGCCAGCAGTTACTCGGAGGACAGGGACCACGAGCAGTACTTC,CASSYSEDRDHEQYF
TRBV28,TRBJ2-1,-,-,TGTGCCAGCATTACCCGGGACTCGAAGAACAATGAGCAGTTCTTC,CASITRDSKNNEQFF
TRBV10-3,TRBJ2-5,TRBD2,-,TGTGCCATCAGTGGGGGGCCTAGCGGGCGACCGAGAGAGACCCAGTACTTC,CAISGGPSGRPRETQYF